A selection of T cell receptor beta chains follows, all from one sample in a study of PD-1 blockade in mismatch repair-deficient tumors. TCRdb's table, derived via immunoSEQ multiplex PCR, lists solely in-frame clones and lacks some. The sample lists about 110,000 clones; 60% to 85% were seen once. This specimen consisted of peripheral blood, obtained roughly 60 weeks after starting pembrolizumab. Receptor source: an adult with mismatch repair-deficient cancer. CDR3s include the opening cysteine and the closing phenylalanine or tryptophan. The D gene is left open where the match is weak. Rows may omit the clone size; those that give it use once, few, many or a size class.

size,J,D,V,DNA,CDR3
.,TRBJ2-1,.,TRBV19,TGTGCCAGTAGTACTCCCAGCGGGCAATACAATGAGCAGTTCTTC,CASSTPSGQYNEQFF
.,TRBJ2-2,TRBD1,TRBV29-1,TGCAGCGTTGGAGGGACAGGGGCCCTGAACACCGGGGAGCTGTTTTTT,CSVGGTGALNTGELFF
.,TRBJ1-2,TRBD1,TRBV4-2,TGTGCCAGCAGCCAAGTGGGGACAGGGGTATTTGGCTACACCTTC,CASSQVGTGVFGYTF
.,TRBJ2-7,TRBD1,TRBV12-5,TGTGCTAGTGGTTCCTCCGGGACAGGGGACGAGCAGTACTTC,CASGSSGTGDEQYF
.,TRBJ1-3,.,TRBV23-1,TGCGCCAGCAGTCATCTTACCCGGGAACCTGGAAACACCATATATTTT,CASSHLTREPGNTIYF
.,TRBJ2-1,.,TRBV11-2,TGTGCCAGCAGCTCAAATAGCCGGGACGTCAATGAGCAGTTCTTC,CASSSNSRDVNEQFF
.,TRBJ1-1,TRBD1,TRBV30,TGTGCCTGGACCCTTCGGCAGGGGGCGAGGATGGACACTGAAGCTTTCTTT,CAWTLRQGARMDTEAFF
.,TRBJ1-2,.,TRBV14,TGTGCCAGCAGCCCGTTGGAAAAAGCCTATGGCTACACCTTC,CASSPLEKAYGYTF
.,TRBJ1-1,.,TRBV5-1,TGCGCCAGCAGCTTGGACCCTAGTGGGGTTACTGAAGCTTTCTTT,CASSLDPSGVTEAFF
few,TRBJ2-7,TRBD2,TRBV10-3,TGTGCCGTTTCTAGCGGAGAATACGAGCAGTACTTC,CAVSSGEYEQYF
.,TRBJ1-1,.,TRBV7-6,TGTGCCAGCAGACGACTGGACATAGACACTGAAGCTTTCTTT,CASRRLDIDTEAFF
.,TRBJ1-4,.,TRBV6-4,TGTGCCAGCAGTGAATGGGGGGAACCTAATGAAAAACTGTTTTTT,CASSEWGEPNEKLFF
.,TRBJ2-7,.,TRBV12-2,TGTGCAAGTCGCGTCAGGGTGATGAGCTCCTACGAGCAGTACTTC,CASRVRVMSSYEQYF
few,TRBJ1-1,.,TRBV30,TGTGCCTGGATTGGCACTGAAGCTTTCTTT,CAWIGTEAFF
.,TRBJ2-1,TRBD2,TRBV30,TGTGCCTGGAGTGTTGGCGGGAGGATGTACGGTGAGCAGTTCTTC,CAWSVGGRMYGEQFF
.,TRBJ1-2,.,TRBV5-4,TGTGCCAGCAGCTTGGCCACCAGGGGACCTGGCTACACCTTC,CASSLATRGPGYTF
.,TRBJ1-5,.,TRBV7-2,TGTGCCAGCAGCTTAGGTGGTCTCTATCAGCCCCAGCATTTT,CASSLGGLYQPQHF
.,TRBJ2-3,.,TRBV7-6,TGTGCCAGCAGCTTACTGGAAGATACGCAGTATTTT,CASSLLEDTQYF
once,TRBJ1-1,.,TRBV19,TGTGCCAGTATTTTAAAACGGGTCAGAAGCGCTGAAGCTTTCTTT,CASILKRVRSAEAFF
.,TRBJ1-2,.,TRBV6-5,TGTGCCAGCAGTTACTCGTATGAGGGTGGCTACACCTTC,CASSYSYEGGYTF
once,TRBJ2-3,.,TRBV5-1,TGCGCCAGCAGCTTGGCGTTAGCTGTAACAGATACGCAGTATTTT,CASSLALAVTDTQYF
once,TRBJ2-1,.,TRBV7-2,TGTGCCAGCAGCTTATCCCTAGCTGTGAATGAGCAGTTCTTC,CASSLSLAVNEQFF
once,TRBJ2-1,TRBD2,TRBV12-5,TGTGCTAGTGGTTTGGGGACTAGCGGGGACCCCGGTGAGCAGTTCTTC,CASGLGTSGDPGEQFF
.,TRBJ1-1,.,TRBV28,TGTGCCAGCAGTTTTGGTAACACTGAAGCTTTCTTT,CASSFGNTEAFF
.,TRBJ1-2,.,TRBV27,TGTGCCAGCAGTTTTATCGGTCAGGGTGGCTACACCTTC,CASSFIGQGGYTF
.,TRBJ2-1,TRBD2,TRBV25-1,TGTGCCAGCAGTGGCGGGAGAGGTAATGAGCAGTTCTTC,CASSGGRGNEQFF
.,TRBJ2-7,TRBD2,TRBV2,TGTGCCACCTCCGGAGGCGGGAGGGCGAAGACCTACGAGCAGTACTTC,CATSGGGRAKTYEQYF
once,TRBJ1-2,TRBD1,TRBV6-1,TGTGCCAGCAGGGAGACAGGGGTCTATGGCTACACCTTC,CASRETGVYGYTF
.,TRBJ2-1,TRBD2,TRBV6-1,TGTGCCAGCTCCGAACTAGCGGGCTCCTACAATGAGCAGTTCTTC,CASSELAGSYNEQFF
.,TRBJ2-7,TRBD2,TRBV19,TGTGCCACACAAGCGGGAGCCTACGAGCAGTACTTC,CATQAGAYEQYF
.,TRBJ2-4,.,TRBV19,TGTGCCAGTACCCCACAGGGAGGGGCCAAAAACATTCAGTACTTC,CASTPQGGAKNIQYF
.,TRBJ2-1,.,TRBV7-9,TGTGCCAGCAGCCATGAGTTCAATGAGCAGTTCTTC,CASSHEFNEQFF
.,TRBJ1-5,.,TRBV7-8,TGTGCCAGCAGCAACGTGGGGGGGAAGGAACAGCCCCAGCATTTT,CASSNVGGKEQPQHF
once,TRBJ2-4,.,TRBV7-2,TGTGCCAGCAGCCAGCCCTCCAAAAACATTCAGTACTTC,CASSQPSKNIQYF
.,TRBJ2-6,.,TRBV12-5,TGTGCTAGCCTAAACTCTGGGGCCAACGTCCTGACTTTC,CASLNSGANVLTF
.,TRBJ2-5,TRBD2,TRBV28,TGTGCCAGCAGCGGTGAGGGGAGATGGCGGGAGGGAGAGACCCAGTACTTC,CASSGEGRWREGETQYF
.,TRBJ2-7,.,TRBV6-5,TGTGCCAGCAGCCCCGACTTTGGGGGCTACGAGCAGTACTTC,CASSPDFGGYEQYF
.,TRBJ1-4,.,TRBV28,TGTGCCAGCAGTAAAATACACAGGGTCCTGTTTTTT,CASSKIHRVLFF
few,TRBJ2-5,.,TRBV7-6,TGTGCCAGCAGCCAAACTAGAGGAGAGACCCAGTACTTC,CASSQTRGETQYF
.,TRBJ2-3,.,TRBV11-3,TGTGCCAGCAGCCAGCACGGGGGCACAGATACGCAGTATTTT,CASSQHGGTDTQYF
.,TRBJ2-3,TRBD2,TRBV11-3,TGTGCCAGCAGCTTAGGATTAGCGGGTAGCACAGATACGCAGTATTTT,CASSLGLAGSTDTQYF
.,TRBJ2-3,TRBD2,TRBV27,TGTGCCAGCAGCGATACACTAGCGGGAGGGCTCGAAGATACGCAGTATTTT,CASSDTLAGGLEDTQYF
.,TRBJ2-7,TRBD2,TRBV6-5,TGTGCCAGCAGGGCCTCCGGGACTAGCGGCTCGGTATTC,CASRASGTSGSVF
.,TRBJ2-7,.,TRBV18,TGTGCCAGCTCACCAGCCCAGGCAGGGGAAGCGGAGCAGTACTTC,CASSPAQAGEAEQYF
.,TRBJ1-2,.,TRBV30,TGTGCCTGGAGTTTGAACAGCTTTAACTATGGCTACACCTTC,CAWSLNSFNYGYTF